This T cell receptor beta chain originates from a study of blood T cell repertoires in COVID-19. The method was immunoSEQ multiplex PCR; TCRdb's version includes in-frame clones alone and lacks a portion of them. The sample has about 75,000 clones, about 88% seen once; the top ten hold about 20%. Trimming left V 4 bases short and J 2 bases short, with 19 bases between. The CDR3 totals 16 residues. The V gene is TRBV5-3, the J gene TRBJ2-7; maybe TRBD1 (5 bases). TRBV5-3 is classed as an ORF, of uncertain function. This clonotype originated in a human donor in a cohort sampled during active COVID-19. The sample consisted of peripheral blood. CDR3 amino acids: CARSPQGTLFTYEQYF. As DNA, the CDR3 is TGTGCCAGAAGCCCGCAGGGTACCTTATTTACCTACGAGCAGTACTTC.